This TCR beta chain is from a study of cytomegalovirus exposure and HLA in healthy donors. Across the whole study: The 120 validation repertoires and the roughly 690 first-cohort repertoires shared a platform, a later analysis reported.

For this clone: What it recognizes is unknown.

The assay was immunoSEQ multiplex PCR, and TCRdb's table has in-frame clones only and misses some. This table holds 200,000 to 250,000 clones, around nine tenths found once. Findings and limits, study-wide: Cytomegalovirus status was reportedly diagnosed by the classifier with high specificity and sensitivity. The study listed roughly 160 cytomegalovirus-associated TCR beta chains.

Germline V lookup: CDR1 LNHDA, CDR2 SQIVND (reference sequence). V trimming: 5 bases; J trimming: 8 bases; junction bases outside the gene matches: 10. The CDR3 totals 15 residues. This TCR was recovered from a woman aged 18-29 years in good health and CMV-seronegative. The sample taken for sequencing was PBMCs. V and J are TRBV19 and TRBJ2-1, with 9 bases matching TRBD2. The chain's CDR3 is CASSVEGGRAYEQFF. The CDR3 DNA follows: TGTGCCAGTAGTGTGGAGGGCGGGAGGGCCTATGAGCAGTTCTTC.